The 10 T cell receptor beta chains below were found in one sample sequenced in a study of T cell clonality in common variable immunodeficiency. For these TCRs, the target antigens are not known. Overall study findings and caveats: Reportedly, TCR beta sequences from common variable immunodeficiency showed fewer deletions and N-nucleotide insertions.

Assay used: immunoSEQ multiplex PCR; TCRdb lists only in-frame clones, some missing. Found here are about 28,000 clones, no singletons; the ten largest cover 2.5% to 3.5%. The source material was peripheral blood mononuclear cells. The receptors come from a human donor with common variable immunodeficiency.

The sample holds many counts of this clone. The read gets to within 3 residues of the CDR3 end, and the germline J gene fills in the rest. The chain couples TRBV7-9 to TRBJ2-3; the D gene is possibly TRBD1 (6 bases). Trimming left V 4 bases short and J 2 bases short, with 10 bases between. Germline V gene sequence: CDR1 SEHNR, CDR2 FQNEAQ (reference sequence). This CDR3 has 14 residues. The CDR3 region is CASSSTGPTDTQYF. The DNA read from the CDR3 is TGTGCCAGCAGCTCCACAGGGCCCACAGATACG.

This clone was picked up many times. The CDR3 goes on 3 residues after the read ends, and that part is filled in from the germline J gene. The V gene is TRBV5-4, the J gene TRBJ2-5; 9 bases align to TRBD1. This CDR3 is 16 amino acids long. Germline assignment: CDR1 SGHNT and CDR2 YYREEE (reference sequence). After removal of 4 bases from V and 5 bases from J, the junction contained 12 bases not matched to a gene. The CDR3 sequence: CASSDYAGQGMETQYF. The CDR3 DNA, read in part, is TGTGCCAGCAGCGACTATGCGGGACAGGGTATGGAGACC.

This clone has a handful of counts. The covered CDR3 bases are TGTGCCTGGTCCGGGACTAGCGGGTTTTACGAG. Protein product: CAWSGTSGFYE. The whole CDR3 sequence is CAWSGTSGFYEQYF. The chain carries TRBV30 and TRBJ2-7, with 12 bases lining up with TRBD2. The read falls 3 residues short of the CDR3 end, and the missing part is taken from the germline J gene. The CDR3 sequence is 14 residues long. The J segment lost 4 bases and the V segment lost 5 bases, leaving 6 bases of the junction unmatched. Per the germline V gene, CDR1 is GTSNPN and CDR2 is SVGIG (reference sequence).

This clone was seen ten or more times. With the read ending 3 residues before the CDR3 end, the germline J gene is used to fill in that end. The chain links TRBV7-9 to TRBJ1-5, with unresolved D. Germline values: CDR1 SEHNR, CDR2 FQNEAQ (reference sequence). V lost 5 bases, J lost 1 base, and 12 bases lay in between. CDR3 length equals 15 residues. Partial CDR3 DNA: TGTGCCAGCAGCCAGACCTTCGGGAGCAATCAGCCC. It specifies CASSQTFGSNQP. The whole CDR3 protein reads CASSQTFGSNQPQHF.

This clone was detected many times. The read stops 3 residues short of the end of the CDR3; the missing end is completed from the germline J gene. V and J are TRBV7-8 and TRBJ2-1; TRBD2 aligns across 13 bases. CDR1 SGHVS and CDR2 FQNEAQ come from the germline V gene. With 5 bases clipped from V and 9 bases from J, the junction kept 7 bases outside the gene matches. This CDR3 region has 15 residues. CDR3 amino acids: CASSQTSGRLIEQFF. Partial CDR3 DNA: TGTGCCAGCAGCCAGACTAGCGGGAGGCTAATTGAG.

Concerning this clone: The read halts 3 residues ahead of the CDR3 end, with the missing end drawn from the germline J gene. The chain is built from TRBV23-1 and TRBJ2-7; D uncertain. TRBV23-1 is annotated as an ORF whose role is uncertain. V was clipped by 6 bases and J by 5 bases, with 23 bases between them. The CDR3 is made up of 16 amino acids. The DNA read from the CDR3 is TGCGCCAGCAGCCACTACGCCCGGCATCTTCTGGACGAG. Encoded protein: CASSHYARHLLDE. In full, the CDR3 reads CASSHYARHLLDEQYF.

This clone appeared a few times. The read is 3 residues too short to cover the CDR3 end, so that end is filled in from the germline J gene. The chain carries TRBV20-1 and TRBJ2-1; 12 bases map to TRBD2. Trimming at V came to 6 bases and at J to 6 bases, leaving 3 bases not matched to a gene. The CDR3 extends over 13 amino acids. Germline V CDR1 and CDR2: DFQATT, SNEGSKA (reference sequence). The CDR3 region is CSAPGLAGNEQFF. The CDR3 DNA, read in part, is TGCAGTGCCCCGGGACTAGCGGGCAATGAG.

Notes on this clone: Read coverage stops 3 residues before the CDR3 terminus; the germline J gene supplies the remainder. The genes are TRBV7-6 and TRBJ2-7, with D maybe TRBD2 (6 bases). The CDR3 is made up of 15 amino acids. Germline CDR1 reads SGHVS; CDR2 reads FNYEAQ. Trimming took 2 bases from V and 2 from J, leaving 13 bases between them. The CDR3 region is CASSLPGTPTYEQYF. CDR3 bases read: TGTGCCAGCAGCTTACCCGGGACTCCTACCTACGAG.

The sample holds many counts of this clone. One end of the junction varies from germline; a read error may be responsible. The read finishes 3 residues shy of the CDR3 end, and the germline J gene is used to complete it. J is TRBJ2-1 and V is TRBV5-1, with TRBD1 matching 8 bases. The length of the CDR3 is 16 residues. Germline CDR1 is SGHRS and CDR2 is YFSETQ. This chain's CDR3 is CASRLGTGRGNDEQFF. The covered CDR3 bases are TGCGCCAGCAGGTTGGGGACAGGAAGGGGTAATGATGAG. Full variable domain (outside the CDR3, taken from reference TRBV5-1 and TRBJ2-1): KAGVTQTPRYLIKTRGQQVTLSCSPISGHRSVSWYQQTPGQGLQFLFEYFSETQRNKGNFPGRFSGRQFSNSRSEMNVSTLELGDSALYLCASRLGTGRGNDEQFFGPGTRLTVL.

This clone was counted at least ten times. The CDR3 goes on 3 residues after the read ends, and that part is filled in from the germline J gene. This chain connects TRBV5-1 to TRBJ2-5; the D gene is possibly TRBD1 (8 bases). V lost 1 base, J lost 5 bases, and 15 bases lay in between. The CDR3 has 15 residues. Germline values: CDR1 SGHRS, CDR2 YFSETQ. CDR3 bases read: TGCGCCAGCAGCTTGAACAGGGGGGGGATGGAGACC. Its protein product is CASSLNRGGMET. The complete CDR3 protein is CASSLNRGGMETQYF.